A selection of T cell receptor beta chains follows, all from one sample in a study of beta chain features in type 1 diabetes. Repertoires were generated with immunoSEQ multiplex PCR, while TCRdb's copy carries only in-frame clones and drops some. Of around 170,000 clones detected, approximately 10% appear once; the ten largest clones hold 0.65% to 0.9%. The sequenced sample was central memory CD4+ T cells from blood. The receptors here all came from a woman in her 30s with type 1 diabetes. Each CDR3 is given with its conserved first and last residue. Fields, in order: CDR3 protein, CDR3 DNA, V gene, J gene, D gene, clone size. D genes are given only for firm matches. Clone size, where shown, is once, few, many, or a class for clones that have expanded.

CATITSGQTYEQYF,TGTGCCACCATAACCTCGGGACAGACCTACGAGCAGTACTTC,TRBV28,TRBJ2-7,TRBD1,-
CASSLVPGKNIQYF,TGTGCCAGCAGCTTAGTTCCGGGGAAAAACATTCAGTACTTC,TRBV11-2,TRBJ2-4,-,-
CASSIVTTGDQPQHF,TGTGCCAGTAGCATAGTAACGACAGGGGACCAGCCCCAGCATTTT,TRBV19,TRBJ1-5,TRBD1,many
CASSHGQSDGAFF,TGCGCCAGCAGCCACGGACAGTCCGACGGAGCTTTCTTT,TRBV5-1,TRBJ1-1,-,-
CASSPGPGVGEEAFF,TGTGCCAGCAGCCCGGGCCCAGGGGTGGGTGAGGAAGCTTTCTTT,TRBV5-6,TRBJ1-1,-,few
CASSPRDIQYF,TGTGCCAGCAGTCCCAGGGACATTCAGTACTTC,TRBV6-1,TRBJ2-4,-,-
CASSPGQSNQPQHF,TGTGCCAGTAGTCCGGGACAGAGCAATCAGCCCCAGCATTTT,TRBV19,TRBJ1-5,TRBD1,-
CASSQVTLSSGYTF,TGCGCCAGCAGCCAAGTGACTCTGTCCTCCGGCTACACCTTC,TRBV4-3,TRBJ1-2,-,-
CASSAPLVGGANEQYF,TGTGCCAGCAGCGCCCCCCTTGTCGGGGGGGCCAACGAGCAGTACTTC,TRBV5-4,TRBJ2-7,TRBD2,-
CASSLSPRGHTEAFF,TGTGCCAGCAGTTTAAGCCCCCGGGGTCACACTGAAGCTTTCTTT,TRBV28,TRBJ1-1,-,few
CASRTGTSSNTGELFF,TGCGCCAGCAGAACCGGGACTAGCAGCAACACCGGGGAGCTGTTTTTT,TRBV5-1,TRBJ2-2,TRBD2,few
CSVGQGEFEAFF,TGCAGCGTTGGACAGGGCGAATTTGAAGCTTTCTTT,TRBV29-1,TRBJ1-1,TRBD1,few
CASSPLAVRTDTQYF,TGTGCCAGCAGTCCATTAGCTGTCCGCACAGATACGCAGTATTTT,TRBV28,TRBJ2-3,-,few
CASSKDRMNTEAFF,TGTGCCAGCTCAAAGGACAGGATGAACACTGAAGCTTTCTTT,TRBV6-1,TRBJ1-1,TRBD1,-
CASSISADYGYTF,TGTGCCAGTAGTATTTCTGCAGACTATGGCTACACCTTC,TRBV19,TRBJ1-2,-,-
CASSWPKGGVNTEAFF,TGCGCCAGCAGCTGGCCAAAAGGAGGGGTTAACACTGAAGCTTTCTTT,TRBV5-1,TRBJ1-1,-,few
CASSLAGVQGQPQHF,TGCGCCAGCAGCTTGGCCGGGGTGCAGGGGCAGCCCCAGCATTTT,TRBV5-1,TRBJ1-5,-,-
CASSTGGQETQYF,TGTGCCAGCAGCACCGGGGGGCAAGAGACCCAGTACTTC,TRBV28,TRBJ2-5,TRBD2,few
CASSGQGPLEAFF,TGTGCCAGCAGTGGACAGGGGCCCTTAGAAGCTTTCTTT,TRBV6-1,TRBJ1-1,TRBD1,few
CASSERGASGELFF,TGTGCCAGCAGCGAGCGGGGGGCTTCCGGGGAGCTGTTTTTT,TRBV27,TRBJ2-2,TRBD2,-
CASELSGKIQPQHF,TGTGCCAGCGAGCTTTCGGGAAAAATACAGCCCCAGCATTTT,TRBV6-1,TRBJ1-5,-,-
CASSRLAGYEQYF,TGTGCCAGCAGCCGCTTAGCGGGGTACGAGCAGTACTTC,TRBV7-3,TRBJ2-7,TRBD2,many
CASSQDPAGGSNEQFF,TGCGCCAGCAGCCAAGATCCAGCGGGAGGGTCCAATGAGCAGTTCTTC,TRBV4-1,TRBJ2-1,TRBD2,few
CASSLPSGGNNNEQFF,TGTGCCAGCAGTTTGCCTAGCGGGGGCAACAACAATGAGCAGTTCTTC,TRBV27,TRBJ2-1,TRBD2,few
CASSSLAGGETQYF,TGTGCCAGCAGCTCCCTAGCGGGAGGCGAGACCCAGTACTTC,TRBV13,TRBJ2-5,TRBD2,many
CASSVGNRDTGELFF,TGTGCCAGCAGCGTGGGCAACAGGGACACCGGGGAGCTGTTTTTT,TRBV9,TRBJ2-2,-,-
CASNSPGLAAETQYF,TGTGCCAGCAACTCACCCGGACTAGCGGCAGAGACCCAGTACTTC,TRBV28,TRBJ2-5,TRBD2,few
CASSQVLAGPTDTQYF,TGCGCCAGCAGCCAAGTCCTAGCGGGACCCACAGATACGCAGTATTTT,TRBV4-1,TRBJ2-3,TRBD2,few
CSVDTGDGYTF,TGCAGCGTTGACACAGGGGACGGCTACACCTTC,TRBV29-1,TRBJ1-2,TRBD1,few
CASSLVRDSLADTQYF,TGTGCCAGCAGCTTAGTGCGCGACTCCCTAGCAGATACGCAGTATTTT,TRBV7-9,TRBJ2-3,-,-
CASSYTPGGLGETQYF,TGTGCCAGCAGTTACACTCCTGGCGGGCTGGGGGAGACCCAGTACTTC,TRBV6-6,TRBJ2-5,-,few
CASSSLDSRSYGYTF,TGTGCCAGCAGCTCCCTGGACAGTCGATCCTATGGCTACACCTTC,TRBV7-9,TRBJ1-2,-,few
CSVPKSGGETNYGYTF,TGCAGCGTTCCAAAATCTGGGGGGGAGACTAACTATGGCTACACCTTC,TRBV29-1,TRBJ1-2,-,few
CASSIVSAGDTQYF,TGTGCCAGCAGCATTGTGAGCGCGGGAGATACGCAGTATTTT,TRBV21-1,TRBJ2-3,-,few
CASSLRTGEVEQYF,TGTGCCAGCAGCCTTCGGACAGGGGAGGTCGAGCAGTACTTC,TRBV7-9,TRBJ2-7,TRBD1,few